The rows below give T cell receptor beta chains drawn from one sample of a study of human T cells and chemical hapten exposure. MiXCR, run by TCRdb on the RACE reads, gives a single entry per CDR3 protein. The sample has about 84,000 distinct CDR3 sequences, about 10% seen once; the top ten hold roughly 3.7%. The sequences come from whole blood, collected in connection with sensitization to the hapten diphenylcyclopropenone (DPC). The receptor set was obtained from a woman between 45 and 60 years old with alopecia areata. Some clones in this sample may be carry-over from other donors' samples. CDR3s leave out the opening cysteine and the closing phenylalanine or tryptophan. A D gene is named only where the DNA matches it firmly.

D	J	V	CDR3
NA	TRBJ1-1	TRBV7-2	ASSPTALNTEAF
TRBD2	TRBJ2-2	TRBV28	ASSLVGGGGTGELF
NA	TRBJ2-2	TRBV7-2	ASSLAWGSAGELF
NA	TRBJ2-4	TRBV2	ASNKFEVPLLNIQY
NA	TRBJ2-7	TRBV7-8	ARPPRQESYEQY
NA	TRBJ2-7	TRBV28	ASRLSSYEQY
NA	TRBJ1-5	TRBV19	ASSTRAGSNQPQH
NA	TRBJ1-2	TRBV5-5	ACKDGPSVGYT
NA	TRBJ1-1	TRBV6-5	ASRELRGIGMNTEAF
NA	TRBJ2-2	TRBV30	AWSENTGELF
NA	TRBJ1-6	TRBV5-5	AGSGAVANSPLH
NA	TRBJ2-5	TRBV5-1	ASSLDRAGSETQY
NA	TRBJ2-1	TRBV28	ASRPLDRSYNEQF
NA	TRBJ1-4	TRBV7-9	ASGGQGYEKLF
TRBD1	TRBJ1-1	TRBV7-9	ASSSGRTGSSGTEAF
TRBD2	TRBJ2-2	TRBV14	ASSQDGLATGELF
NA	TRBJ2-5	TRBV6-1	ASSDWGPARGQY
TRBD1	TRBJ2-7	TRBV7-9	ASSPMTGGPYEQY
NA	TRBJ2-4	TRBV11-2	ASSLDRRMPQY
TRBD1	TRBJ2-3	TRBV6-5	ASSYRHRGGTDTQY
TRBD2	TRBJ2-1	TRBV7-2	ASSQRPSGGDNEQF
TRBD2	TRBJ2-4	TRBV20-1	SAPPRHSPGGINIQY
NA	TRBJ2-3	TRBV30	AWSVLVGSNTQY
NA	TRBJ2-7	TRBV7-9	ASSPPGSKDEQY
NA	TRBJ1-2	TRBV2	ASSEQQAGVYGYT
TRBD1	TRBJ1-4	TRBV5-1	ASSRDSRATNEKLF
NA	TRBJ2-3	TRBV4-3	ASSQENRGDTQY
NA	TRBJ2-5	TRBV6-2/TRBV6-3	ASSSGLLRTQETQY
NA	TRBJ2-3	TRBV5-1	ASSPRGRELPTDTQY
NA	TRBJ2-1	TRBV4-1	ASSQWLAGRGARYNEQF
NA	TRBJ2-1	TRBV6-6	ASSLHTEQF
NA	TRBJ1-1	TRBV5-4	ASSLRRANTEAF
NA	TRBJ2-7	TRBV5-5	ASSPGRQVPSYEQY
NA	TRBJ2-5	TRBV29-1	SVSPSVGETQY
NA	TRBJ1-4	TRBV13	ASSTRRFGGEKLF
NA	TRBJ1-5	TRBV10-3	AIIPRQPQH
TRBD1	TRBJ2-7	TRBV19	ASNEGQGAYEQY
NA	TRBJ1-1	TRBV19	ASKPPGFEAF
TRBD2	TRBJ2-3	TRBV24-1	ATSDSQAGSTDTQY
NA	TRBJ2-2	TRBV20-1	SAESGWQANTGELF
TRBD2	TRBJ2-2	TRBV5-4	ASSLSGRADTGELF
NA	TRBJ2-1	TRBV7-2	ASSLGPLADEF
NA	TRBJ1-4	TRBV20-1	SARSVPV
TRBD2	TRBJ2-7	TRBV20-1	SARTPSGPYEQY
NA	TRBJ1-4	TRBV29-1	SVEGLGGSNEKLF
NA	TRBJ1-1	TRBV20-1	SAEETELNTEAF
NA	TRBJ2-1	TRBV5-4	ASSLESSYNEQF
NA	TRBJ2-1	TRBV6-1	ASSDGGSGYNEQF
TRBD2	TRBJ2-3	TRBV5-4	ASSLPGGRTDTQY
NA	TRBJ1-2	TRBV5-6	ASSPTNVGPSLGDYT
NA	TRBJ1-3	TRBV18	ASSPSGTGNTIY
NA	TRBJ1-3	TRBV6-1	ASSEVGVAGNTIY
NA	TRBJ2-2	TRBV6-5	ASRETDKNTGELF
TRBD1	TRBJ2-7	TRBV18	ASSPTGTGAPYEQY
NA	TRBJ1-3	TRBV12-3/TRBV12-4	ASSFYAASGNTIY
NA	TRBJ2-7	TRBV9	ASSVGLAPEQY
TRBD1	TRBJ2-3	TRBV5-1	ASSLRTGGTDTQY
TRBD1	TRBJ2-1	TRBV7-2	ASSLAAQGTGHNEQF